Listed below are T cell receptor beta chains from one sample, sequenced in a study of T cells in Graves' hyperthyroidism and ophthalmopathy. TCRdb recomputed calls from the multiplex PCR reads with MiXCR, one row per CDR3 protein. There are some 800,000 distinct CDR3 sequences in the sample; more than 30% occur only once, and 8.9% lies in the top ten. The sample comprised blood. The receptor source for this set is a man younger than 35 with Graves' hyperthyroidism. Each CDR3 is given with its conserved first and last residue. The D gene is left open where the match is weak. Clone size, where shown, is once, few, many, or a class for clones that have expanded.

V: TRBV5-1; J: TRBJ2-5; size: -; D: TRBD1; CDR3: CASSPGTGGSQETQYF; DNA: TGCGCCAGCAGCCCCGGGACAGGGGGCTCCCAAGAGACCCAGTACTTC
V: TRBV20-1; J: TRBJ2-7; size: -; D: TRBD1; CDR3: CSVPAGTGIYEQYF; DNA: TGCAGTGTTCCGGCCGGGACAGGGATCTACGAGCAGTACTTC
V: TRBV7-2; J: TRBJ1-3; size: -; D: -; CDR3: CASRLGAGYGNTIYF; DNA: TGTGCCAGCAGGCTTGGAGCGGGATATGGAAACACCATATATTTT
V: TRBV15; J: TRBJ2-3; size: -; D: -; CDR3: CATSLRDGYSTDTQYF; DNA: TGTGCCACCAGCCTGCGAGATGGGTACAGCACAGATACGCAGTATTTT
V: TRBV19; J: TRBJ1-5; size: few; D: TRBD1; CDR3: CASSVFGQGDQPQHF; DNA: TGTGCCAGTAGTGTTTTCGGACAGGGGGATCAGCCCCAGCATTTT
V: TRBV15; J: TRBJ1-4; size: -; D: -; CDR3: CATSDVGGVVFF; DNA: TGTGCCACCAGCGACGTTGGAGGGGTGGTGTTTTTT
V: TRBV7-2; J: TRBJ1-6; size: -; D: -; CDR3: CASSQDADSPLHF; DNA: TGTGCCAGCAGCCAAGATGCCGATTCACCCCTCCACTTT
V: TRBV20-1; J: TRBJ2-3; size: once; D: TRBD2; CDR3: CSASDGREDTQYF; DNA: TGCAGTGCTAGCGACGGGAGGGAAGATACGCAGTATTTT
V: TRBV29-1; J: TRBJ1-2; size: many; D: -; CDR3: CSVEEVTYGYTF; DNA: TGCAGCGTTGAAGAGGTCACATATGGCTACACCTTC
V: TRBV6-2/TRBV6-3; J: TRBJ2-5; size: -; D: -; CDR3: CASTFGGWETQYF; DNA: TGTGCCAGCACCTTTGGAGGATGGGAGACCCAGTACTTC
V: TRBV7-3; J: TRBJ2-2; size: -; D: TRBD1; CDR3: CASSWGWDRNTGELFF; DNA: TGTGCCAGCAGCTGGGGCTGGGACAGAAACACCGGGGAGCTGTTTTTT
V: TRBV4-1; J: TRBJ1-1; size: -; D: TRBD1; CDR3: CASSQGQSLNTEAFF; DNA: TGCGCCAGCAGCCAGGGACAGAGCTTGAACACTGAAGCTTTCTTT
V: TRBV7-2; J: TRBJ2-7; size: -; D: -; CDR3: CASTFNRKGPEQYF; DNA: TGTGCCAGCACCTTCAACCGAAAGGGTCCCGAGCAGTACTTC
V: TRBV7-6; J: TRBJ1-3; size: many; D: -; CDR3: CASSPPRTNGNTIYF; DNA: TGTGCCAGCAGCCCTCCGAGGACGAATGGAAACACCATATATTTT
V: TRBV4-2; J: TRBJ1-2; size: few; D: -; CDR3: CASSQDRSSLYGYTF; DNA: TGTGCCAGCAGCCAAGATAGGTCCAGTCTCTATGGCTACACCTTC
V: TRBV9; J: TRBJ2-7; size: few; D: TRBD1; CDR3: CASSPPGQGAEQYF; DNA: TGTGCCAGCAGCCCCCCGGGACAGGGGGCCGAGCAGTACTTC
V: TRBV5-1; J: TRBJ1-1; size: few; D: -; CDR3: CASSTKQGNTEAFF; DNA: TGCGCCAGCAGCACCAAACAGGGGAACACTGAAGCTTTCTTT
V: TRBV10-3; J: TRBJ1-2; size: many; D: -; CDR3: CAIQGEDYGYTF; DNA: TGTGCCATCCAGGGCGAGGACTATGGCTACACCTTC
V: TRBV24-1; J: TRBJ1-1; size: many; D: TRBD1; CDR3: CATGGVLDRGQGTEAFF; DNA: TGTGCCACCGGGGGTGTGTTGGACAGGGGGCAGGGCACTGAAGCTTTCTTT
V: TRBV10-3; J: TRBJ1-5; size: -; D: -; CDR3: CASSLSFLSNQPQHF; DNA: TGTGCCAGCAGTTTATCGTTTCTTAGCAATCAGCCCCAGCATTTT
V: TRBV29-1; J: TRBJ2-5; size: -; D: -; CDR3: CSASDEWETQYF; DNA: TGCAGCGCCTCGGACGAGTGGGAGACCCAGTACTTC
V: TRBV19; J: TRBJ1-1; size: many; D: -; CDR3: CATGQPGGEAFF; DNA: TGTGCCACCGGACAGCCCGGGGGTGAAGCTTTCTTT
V: TRBV20-1; J: TRBJ1-1; size: -; D: TRBD1; CDR3: CSALGQGGVVTEAFF; DNA: TGCAGTGCTCTGGGACAGGGAGGGGTGGTCACTGAAGCTTTCTTT
V: TRBV20-1; J: TRBJ1-2; size: -; D: -; CDR3: CSARVPGAVYGYTF; DNA: TGCAGTGCTAGAGTGCCGGGGGCCGTCTATGGCTACACCTTC
V: TRBV6-5; J: TRBJ1-6; size: many; D: -; CDR3: CASSPVQENSPLHF; DNA: TGTGCCAGCAGTCCGGTTCAGGAGAATTCACCCCTCCACTTT
V: TRBV7-2; J: TRBJ2-3; size: -; D: TRBD1; CDR3: CASSFRDRVADTQYF; DNA: TGTGCCAGCAGCTTCCGGGACAGGGTAGCAGATACGCAGTATTTT
V: TRBV10-3; J: TRBJ2-2; size: -; D: TRBD1; CDR3: CAISGSDRTNTGELFF; DNA: TGTGCCATCAGTGGGTCGGACAGGACGAACACCGGGGAGCTGTTTTTT
V: TRBV5-1; J: TRBJ1-2; size: few; D: -; CDR3: CASSLDGANLNYGYTF; DNA: TGCGCCAGCAGCTTGGATGGGGCAAACCTTAACTATGGCTACACCTTC
V: TRBV2; J: TRBJ2-5; size: few; D: -; CDR3: CASTTGYQETQYF; DNA: TGTGCCAGCACAACAGGGTACCAAGAGACCCAGTACTTC
V: TRBV4-1; J: TRBJ1-6; size: -; D: TRBD1; CDR3: CASSQDMGDRWPPLHF; DNA: TGCGCCAGCAGCCAAGATATGGGGGACAGGTGGCCACCCCTCCACTTT
V: TRBV2; J: TRBJ1-1; size: -; D: -; CDR3: CASSGPGALNTEAFF; DNA: TGTGCCAGCAGTGGACCCGGGGCGCTGAACACTGAAGCTTTCTTT